This record concerns one TCR beta chain sequence. This clone was counted between two and nine times. What this receptor recognizes is not known. Base quality data are lacking; no much larger clone is found one base away. The sample is drawn from a study of chemoradiotherapy in HPV16-positive cancers (dated 2022 in TCRdb). For the study in its entirety: Candidate HPV-specific T-cell clones and common TCR motifs were defined by functional T-cell assays performed on cells from a couple of HPV16-positive patients. Whether T-cell immunity against the HPV oncoproteins E6 and E7 changes during chemoradiotherapy and whether survival is affected by this immunity were examined in the study. The candidate HPV-specific TCRs and motifs were subsequently tracked in TCR repertoires obtained from 70 to 95 patients with HPV-related cancers.

Compared with germline, V lacks 5 bases and J lacks 5 bases; bases without a gene match: 7. The CDR3 numbers 15 residues from cysteine through phenylalanine. The sequence is cut down to CDR3 DNA, 45 bases in frame from base 1. From the germline V gene, CDR1 is MNHNS and CDR2 is SASEGT. The method was the immunoSEQ multiplex PCR assay. The source is immuneACCESS, and TCRdb retained only in-frame sequences with V and J called. Part of the clones is not carried over; for the studies checked, unresolved V genes explain less than half of this, and the remainder is unexplained. Within this sample are over 4,500 clones, with 77% of them counted one time only. The ten largest clones take up over 15% of the sample. Because repertoires were sampled repeatedly during chemoradiotherapy, clonal expansion in the tumor microenvironment could be followed. What the research found in general, with its limitations: The functional definition of HPV-specific T cells was derived from only a couple of HPV16-positive patients, and the survival association was reported for HPV16-positive patients. Expansion of candidate HPV-specific clones and E7-related TCR motifs was observed in the tumor microenvironment during treatment, whereas no such expansion was observed for non-HPV-specific T cells. In HPV16-positive patients, expansion of HPV-responsive T cells during chemoradiotherapy was found to be associated with improved recurrence-free survival.

Sequencing used tumor tissue, obtained from a patient who underwent chemoradiotherapy. The origin of this receptor is a human donor with HPV-associated anogenital cancer. The sequence joins TRBV6-1 to TRBJ2-2, with 8 bases aligning to TRBD2. The sequenced DNA is TGTGCCAGCAGTCTGGGACTAGGCGAAACCGGGGAGCTGTTTTTT. Protein translation: CASSLGLGETGELFF.